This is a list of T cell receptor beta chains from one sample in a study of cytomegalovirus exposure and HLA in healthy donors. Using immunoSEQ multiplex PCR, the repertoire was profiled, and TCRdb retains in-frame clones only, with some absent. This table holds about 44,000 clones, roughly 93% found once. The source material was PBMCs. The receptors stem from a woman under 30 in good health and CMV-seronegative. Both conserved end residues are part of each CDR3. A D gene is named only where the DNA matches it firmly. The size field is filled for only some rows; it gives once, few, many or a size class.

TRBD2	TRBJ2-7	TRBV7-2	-	CASSFSGLAGGSSYEQYF	TGTGCCAGCAGCTTTTCGGGACTAGCGGGAGGGTCCTCCTACGAGCAGTACTTC
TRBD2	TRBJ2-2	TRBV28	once	CASSLGLAGGSGELFF	TGTGCCAGCAGTTTGGGACTAGCGGGGGGCTCCGGGGAGCTGTTTTTT
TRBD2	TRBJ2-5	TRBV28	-	CASSSEQRGPAETQYF	TGTGCCAGCAGTTCAGAACAGCGGGGACCTGCCGAAACCCAGTACTTC
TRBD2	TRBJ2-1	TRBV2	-	CASSRRGPTSGSGNEQFF	TGTGCCAGCAGCCGCAGGGGGCCGACTAGCGGGAGTGGCAATGAGCAGTTCTTC
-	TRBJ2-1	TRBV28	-	CASSLQFREQFF	TGTGCCAGCAGTTTACAGTTCAGGGAGCAGTTCTTC
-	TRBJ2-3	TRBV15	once	CATSRDHGADTQYF	TGTGCCACCAGCAGAGATCACGGGGCAGATACGCAGTATTTT
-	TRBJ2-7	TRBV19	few	CASSIQIYEQYF	TGTGCCAGTAGTATTCAGATCTACGAGCAGTACTTC
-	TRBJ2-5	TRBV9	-	CASSPGGRETQYF	TGTGCCAGCAGCCCCGGAGGGCGGGAGACCCAGTACTTC
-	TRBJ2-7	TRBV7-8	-	CASKRGRGRSYEQYF	TGTGCCAGCAAAAGGGGGAGGGGTAGATCCTACGAGCAGTACTTC
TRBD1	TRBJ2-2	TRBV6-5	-	CASTETGGNGELFF	TGTGCCAGCACTGAGACAGGGGGCAACGGGGAGCTGTTTTTT
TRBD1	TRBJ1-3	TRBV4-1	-	CASSQGQGQGMWVGNTIYF	TGCGCCAGCAGCCAAGGTCAGGGACAGGGGATGTGGGTTGGAAACACCATATATTTT
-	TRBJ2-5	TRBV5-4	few	CASSGGGTQETQYF	TGTGCCAGCAGCGGAGGGGGCACCCAAGAGACCCAGTACTTC
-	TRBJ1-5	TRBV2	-	CASRQMYSNQPQHF	TGTGCCAGCAGGCAGATGTATAGCAATCAGCCCCAGCATTTT
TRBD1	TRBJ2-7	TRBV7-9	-	CASSPTGVGYEQYF	TGTGCCAGCAGCCCGACAGGGGTGGGCTACGAGCAGTACTTC
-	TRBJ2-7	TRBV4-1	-	CASSQDLTGAYEQYF	TGCGCCAGCAGCCAAGATCTTACGGGGGCCTACGAGCAGTACTTC
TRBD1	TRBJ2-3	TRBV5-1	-	CASSFGQGGDTQYF	TGCGCCAGCAGCTTTGGACAGGGCGGGGATACGCAGTATTTT
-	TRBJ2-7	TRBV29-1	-	CSVTGGVDEQYF	TGCAGCGTTACAGGGGGGGTCGACGAGCAGTACTTC
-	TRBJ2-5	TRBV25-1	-	CASSEGLGEVETQYF	TGTGCCAGCAGTGAAGGGCTAGGGGAGGTGGAGACCCAGTACTTC
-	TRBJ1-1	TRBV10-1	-	CASSESGGLNTEAFF	TGCGCCAGCAGTGAGTCAGGGGGTTTGAACACTGAAGCTTTCTTT
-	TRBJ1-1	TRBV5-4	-	CASSLTALNTEAFF	TGTGCCAGCAGCTTGACAGCACTGAACACTGAAGCTTTCTTT
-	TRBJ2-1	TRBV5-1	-	CASSPDAGSVNNEQFF	TGCGCCAGCAGCCCGGACGCGGGGTCTGTCAACAATGAGCAGTTCTTC
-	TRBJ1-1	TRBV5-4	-	CASSTTRNTEAFF	TGTGCCAGCAGCACCACAAGGAACACTGAAGCTTTCTTT
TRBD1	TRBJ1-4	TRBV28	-	CASSLAGQGRREKLFF	TGTGCCAGCAGTTTGGCTGGACAGGGGCGTCGAGAAAAACTGTTTTTT
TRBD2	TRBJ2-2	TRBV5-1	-	CASGPKTSSSTGELFF	TGCGCCAGCGGACCCAAGACTAGCTCAAGCACCGGGGAGCTGTTTTTT
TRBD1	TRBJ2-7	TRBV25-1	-	CASSEFPGQGAYEQYF	TGTGCCAGCAGTGAGTTCCCGGGACAGGGGGCCTACGAGCAGTACTTC
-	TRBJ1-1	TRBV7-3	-	CASSLAGNTEAFF	TGTGCCAGCAGCTTAGCGGGGAACACTGAAGCTTTCTTT
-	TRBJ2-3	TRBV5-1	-	CASSLGVLASTDTQYF	TGCGCCAGCAGCCTTGGGGTTCTAGCGAGCACAGATACGCAGTATTTT
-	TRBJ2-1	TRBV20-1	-	CSARTDEQFF	TGCAGTGCTAGGACTGATGAGCAGTTCTTC
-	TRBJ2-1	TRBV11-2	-	CASSKPGHKPYNEQFF	TGTGCCAGCAGCAAACCGGGACACAAACCCTACAATGAGCAGTTCTTC
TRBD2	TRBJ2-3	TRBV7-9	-	CASSSIAGTTDTQYF	TGTGCCAGCAGCTCAATAGCGGGGACCACAGATACGCAGTATTTT
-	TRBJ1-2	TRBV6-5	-	CASRTTANYGYTF	TGTGCCAGCAGAACGACAGCTAACTATGGCTACACCTTC
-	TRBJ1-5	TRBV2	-	CASSERSTGNQPQHF	TGTGCCAGCAGTGAGAGAAGTACGGGCAATCAGCCCCAGCATTTT
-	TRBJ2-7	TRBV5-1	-	CASSTDTYEQYF	TGCGCCAGCAGCACGGACACTTACGAGCAGTACTTC
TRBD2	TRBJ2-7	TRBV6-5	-	CASSYGAGGWKYF	TGTGCCAGCAGTTACGGGGCGGGAGGTTGGAAGTACTTC
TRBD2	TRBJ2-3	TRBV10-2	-	CASTGLAGTSTDTQYF	TGCGCCAGCACAGGACTAGCGGGGACGAGCACAGATACGCAGTATTTT
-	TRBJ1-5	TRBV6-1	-	CASSLTIQPQHF	TGTGCCAGCAGCCTTACAATTCAGCCCCAGCATTTT
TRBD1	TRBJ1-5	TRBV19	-	CASSILQGASQPQHF	TGTGCCAGTAGTATTCTACAGGGGGCGAGTCAGCCCCAGCATTTT
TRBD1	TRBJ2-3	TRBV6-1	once	CASSEEEGTGEDTQYF	TGTGCCAGCAGTGAAGAAGAGGGGACAGGGGAGGATACGCAGTATTTT
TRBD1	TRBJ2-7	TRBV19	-	CASSPPGTASYEQYF	TGTGCCAGTAGTCCCCCCGGGACAGCCTCCTACGAGCAGTACTTC
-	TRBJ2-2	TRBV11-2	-	CASSLRQGTGELFF	TGTGCCAGCAGCTTAAGGCAGGGGACCGGGGAGCTGTTTTTT
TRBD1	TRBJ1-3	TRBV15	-	CATSRDPRQGTGNTIYF	TGTGCCACCAGCAGAGATCCCCGACAGGGCACGGGAAACACCATATATTTT